This TCR beta chain was identified during a study of shared clonotypes between healthy human individuals. Study overall: The study drew on two women and a few men aged 18 to 49 as donors.

Between the trimmed V and J ends, which lost 1 base and 0 bases, there was a span of 10 bases. Germline-derived CDR1 and CDR2 are SEHNR and FQNEAQ (reference sequence). The CDR3 has 15 residues. The assay was carried out at the deep level. The method was immunoSEQ multiplex PCR; TCRdb's version includes in-frame clones alone and lacks a portion of them. The profile shows around 510,000 clones, roughly 79% of them singletons. Regarding this clone: Other DNA sequences in this sample translate to the same CDR3.

V gene TRBV7-9 combines with J gene TRBJ2-7; D perhaps matches TRBD2 (5 bases). Material: PBMCs. The TCR was taken from a middle-aged woman in good health. Some clones in this sample may be carry-over from other donors' samples. CDR3 bases: TGTGCCAGCAGCTTAGGAGGGAGCCGCTCCTACGAGCAGTACTTC. Protein: CASSLGGSRSYEQYF.